The present T cell receptor (beta chain) was sequenced within a study of OX40 agonist ivuxolimab in advanced cancers. Turning to the study itself: Patients' therapy was ivuxolimab, an antibody that acts as an agonist of OX40 (CD134). Melanoma, hepatocellular carcinoma, head and neck or renal cell cancer occurred in dose-escalation patients.

Libraries were prepared by immunoSEQ multiplex PCR; TCRdb keeps only in-frame clonotypes and omits some of them. The sample shows fewer than 55,000 clones, 75% to 90% of them seen only once. The CDR3 is 12 amino acids. Trimming stripped 3 bases from V and 5 bases from J, with 8 bases between. Germline lookup yields CDR1 KGHSH and CDR2 LQKENI. Patients were excluded for autoimmune disease history or systemic immunosuppression. Sequencing was performed on CD4+ or CD8+ T cells sorted from blood, taken in a trial of the OX40 agonist ivuxolimab. This rearrangement joins TRBV18 to TRBJ2-7; D remains unclear. The sequence came from an adult with an advanced solid tumor such as melanoma, head and neck, liver or kidney cancer. CDR3 region: CASSPRPDEQYF. The CDR3 nucleotides read TGTGCCAGCTCACCTCGACCAGACGAGCAGTACTTC.